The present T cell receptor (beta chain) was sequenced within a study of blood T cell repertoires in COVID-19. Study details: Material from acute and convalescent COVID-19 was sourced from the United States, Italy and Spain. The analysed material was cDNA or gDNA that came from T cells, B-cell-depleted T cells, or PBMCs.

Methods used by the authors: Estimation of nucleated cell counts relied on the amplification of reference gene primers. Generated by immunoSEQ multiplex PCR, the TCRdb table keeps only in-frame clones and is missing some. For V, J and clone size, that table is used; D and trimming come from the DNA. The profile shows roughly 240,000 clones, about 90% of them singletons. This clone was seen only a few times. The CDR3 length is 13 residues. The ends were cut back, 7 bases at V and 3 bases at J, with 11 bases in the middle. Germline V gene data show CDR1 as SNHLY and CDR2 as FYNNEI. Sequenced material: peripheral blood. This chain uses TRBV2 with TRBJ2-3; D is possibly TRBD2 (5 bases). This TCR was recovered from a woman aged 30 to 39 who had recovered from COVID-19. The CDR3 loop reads CASNLRVTDTQYF. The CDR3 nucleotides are TGTGCCAGCAATTTGCGGGTTACAGATACGCAGTATTTT.